Listed below are T cell receptor beta chains from one sample, sequenced in a study of CD8 T cells in ankylosing spondylitis. MiXCR, applied by TCRdb to the 5' RACE reads, yields one record per CDR3 protein. The table shows about 480,000 distinct CDR3 sequences, with more than 15% occurring only once. The specimen sequenced was blood, either unsorted or a sorted T cell fraction (not recorded which). The receptors shown here come from a male donor with ankylosing spondylitis. CDR3s include the opening cysteine and the closing phenylalanine or tryptophan.

>TRBV5-1|TRBJ2-7
CASSPGQSDEQYF
>TRBV12-3/TRBV12-4|TRBJ1-1
CASSSRTVTNTEAFF
>TRBV5-1|TRBJ1-1
CASSFQGSTEAFF
>TRBV6-1|TRBJ2-7
CASSPGLAGNYEQYF
>TRBV3-1|TRBJ2-1
CASVGTRHNEQFF
>TRBV7-2|TRBJ1-6
CASSASRVKGSPLHF
>TRBV24-1|TRBJ2-5
CATSGGGSQETQYF
>TRBV10-2|TRBJ2-7
CASSEPRSPTGSYEQYF
>TRBV9|TRBJ1-1
CASSVVGQLLNTEAFF
>TRBV12-3/TRBV12-4|TRBJ1-3
CASSLGGTGGNTIYF
>TRBV6-2/TRBV6-3|TRBJ2-1
CASTFKDNEQFF
>TRBV5-5|TRBJ1-5
CASSLGTEFNQPQHF
>TRBV10-3|TRBJ1-1
CAISESNQGLSFF
>TRBV5-1|TRBJ2-3
CASSLLGPEADTQYF
>TRBV6-1|TRBJ2-1
CASSALTGTTYNEQFF
>TRBV18|TRBJ2-3
CASSPSTWDTQYF
>TRBV6-5|TRBJ1-5
CASSYQGNNQPQHF
>TRBV12-3/TRBV12-4|TRBJ2-2
CASSYSGEGELFF
>TRBV7-2|TRBJ1-3
CASSFKGLSGNTIYF
>TRBV15|TRBJ2-7
CATSRDGGLAHEQYF
>TRBV3-1|TRBJ2-1
CASSLERGWNNEQFF
>TRBV5-6|TRBJ2-3
CASSTYRGGRIADTQYF
>TRBV5-6|TRBJ2-7
CASSLGGLKTYEQYF
>TRBV20-1|TRBJ1-1
CSARVGGTEAFF
>TRBV28|TRBJ2-7
CASTRTGEGVEQYF
>TRBV12-3/TRBV12-4|TRBJ1-6
CASSSDRVENSPLHF
>TRBV4-1|TRBJ1-4
CASSQGGPKLFF
>TRBV5-1|TRBJ2-5
CASSFQGMEETQYF
>TRBV7-2|TRBJ2-7
CASSHQGSASEQYF
>TRBV5-5|TRBJ1-2
CASSPRDPMGSGYTF
>TRBV4-1|TRBJ1-1
CASSQVSAANTEAFF
>TRBV5-1|TRBJ2-7
CASSGLAGNEQYF
>TRBV7-9|TRBJ2-5
CASSDRTGEQETQYF
>TRBV6-5|TRBJ1-6
CASSYRVNSPLHF
>TRBV6-2/TRBV6-3|TRBJ1-1
CAITRTKVNTEAFF
>TRBV24-1|TRBJ2-7
CATSDLADRGTMKLNSYEQYF
>TRBV7-9|TRBJ2-5
CASSLALLETQYF
>TRBV3-1|TRBJ2-1
CASSPPGLAFNEQFF
>TRBV6-1|TRBJ1-3
CASRNPFSSGNTIYF
>TRBV5-1|TRBJ1-3
CASSRGESSGNTIYF
>TRBV5-1|TRBJ1-1
CASSLAGGKGFNSEAFF
>TRBV4-1|TRBJ2-1
CASSPGRAGGSYNEQFF
>TRBV9|TRBJ2-1
CASSLMDRGTENEQFF
>TRBV29-1|TRBJ1-1
CSVEAQGTEAFF
>TRBV10-2|TRBJ2-3
CASSEGGSDTQYF
>TRBV10-3|TRBJ2-3
CATLLAGGADTQYF
>TRBV7-9|TRBJ1-4
CASSWAGEKLFF
>TRBV20-1|TRBJ2-5
CSAMVYLGKETQYF
>TRBV5-1|TRBJ1-1
CASSLESGVTEAFF
>TRBV20-1|TRBJ2-1
CSARGSGYSSYNEQFF
>TRBV5-1|TRBJ1-1
CASSLPSLEAFF
>TRBV11-3|TRBJ2-7
CASSFTTGVFGNEQYF
>TRBV2|TRBJ2-6
CASTKEGLAGVSGANVLTF
>TRBV7-9|TRBJ1-4
CASRDSNEKLFF
>TRBV9|TRBJ2-1
CASSSLVSSYNEQFF